The text below deals with one TCR beta chain. This sample is part of a study of blood T cells in healthy people across ages. About the study: Template switching captured about one barcoded beta molecule per two T cells.

A second roughly 7 to 12 cycle PCR used barcoded and J-beta primers. The template-switch adaptor, which had 12 random nucleotides, put a tag on each cDNA molecule. Sequencing of every sample gave 2.5 million or more CDR3-containing paired-end reads. Each CDR3 protein gets one entry after TCRdb re-called the 5' RACE reads with MiXCR. The profile covers some 700,000 distinct CDR3 sequences, with roughly 20% appearing a single time and 22% taken by the ten largest. CDR3 length: 11 amino acids. Trimming stripped 4 bases from V and 5 bases from J, with 9 bases between. Germline V gene data show CDR1 as DFQATT and CDR2 as SNEGSKA (reference sequence). Donation came from healthy Caucasian individuals in Russia who were aged roughly 6 to 95.

The sequence was collected from a man in his 70s in good health. J is TRBJ2-7 and V is TRBV20-1; D ambiguous. Sample: blood. The CDR3 bases are TGCAGTGCTATAGAAGTCCACGAGCAGTACTTC. Its translation: CSAIEVHEQYF.